These 27 T cell receptor beta chains came from one sample sequenced in a study of T cell repertoires in cytomegalovirus infection. MiXCR was run by TCRdb on the reads, yielding one entry per CDR3 protein. This table holds some 700,000 distinct CDR3 sequences, around 35% found once. Their specific antigens are unknown. Here the sequenced sample was cultured PBMCs, taken from culture after CMV antigen stimulation. Source of these receptors: a human donor in good health (CMV status not recorded). Some clones in this sample may be carry-over from other donors' samples.

This chain links TRBV7-9 with TRBJ1-4; 7 bases are shared with TRBD1. The CDR3 contains 15 residues. V lost 5 bases to trimming and J lost 3 bases; unmatched junction nucleotides: 6. Germline V gives CDR1 SEHNR, CDR2 FQNEAQ (reference sequence). CDR3 sequence reads: CASSDRQGANEKLFF. CDR3 sequence (DNA): TGTGCCAGCAGCGACCGACAGGGAGCTAATGAAAAACTGTTTTTT.

This clonotype is a singleton in its sample. This chain uses TRBV10-3 with TRBJ1-2; 7 bases map to TRBD1. V shed 4 bases, J shed 6 bases, and the junction held 14 bases outside the gene matches. This CDR3 is built from 16 residues. The germline V gene has CDR1 ENHRY and CDR2 SYGVKD. DNA for the CDR3: TGTGCCATCAGTGGAGGTATCGATCCAGGGGGGGATGGCTACACCTTC. Protein product: CAISGGIDPGGDGYTF.

A word on this clonotype: The CDR3 does not end in the conserved phenylalanine or tryptophan, so this is likely a read error. The chain links TRBV7-2 to TRBJ2-1, with D perhaps TRBD1 or TRBD2 (5 bases each). Germline loops: CDR1 SGHTA, CDR2 FQGNSA. V shed 3 bases and J shed 2 bases, with 11 bases lying between them. CDR3 length equals 15 residues. CDR3 sequence (DNA): TGTGCCAGCAGCTTGGGGGTCGGGACCTACAATGAGCAGTTCTCC. Translating it yields CASSLGVGTYNEQFS.

CDR3 residues: CASSLTRSGNTIYF. In DNA form, the CDR3 reads TGTGCCAGCAGCTTAACGCGGTCTGGAAACACCATATATTTT. The chain links TRBV7-2 to TRBJ1-3; D not certain. From germline, CDR1 is SGHTA and CDR2 FQGNSA. V lost 2 bases and J 1 base, leaving 6 bases between the germline ends. The CDR3 has 14 amino acids. Supplemented by reference TRBV7-2 and TRBJ1-3, the full variable domain reads GAGVSQSPSNKVTEKGKDVELRCDPISGHTALYWYRQSLGQGLEFLIYFQGNSAPDKSGLPSDRFSAERTGGSVSTLTIQRTQQEDSAVYLCASSLTRSGNTIYFGEGSWLTVV.

The chain joins TRBV7-9 to TRBJ1-4; TRBD1 is a possible D gene (6 bases). Germline assignment: CDR1 SEHNR and CDR2 FQNEAQ (reference sequence). Trimming cost V 5 bases and J 0 bases, with 10 bases left between them. This CDR3 spans 15 amino acids. The CDR3 reads CASSPSGATNEKLFF. In nucleotides, the CDR3 is TGTGCCAGCAGCCCGTCAGGGGCAACTAATGAAAAACTGTTTTTT.

This sequence joins TRBV4-2 and TRBJ2-3, with D hard to call. The CDR3 spans 17 residues. V dropped 4 bases and J dropped 1 base, with 18 bases sitting between them. The germline CDR1 and CDR2 sequences are LGHNA and YNFKEQ. The CDR3 nucleotides are TGTGCCAGCAGCCGAGCCCTACAGAGAACTCGCACAGATACGCAGTATTTT. Its protein product is CASSRALQRTRTDTQYF.

The sample holds a few counts of this clonotype. The gene calls are TRBV27 and TRBJ1-6; 8 positions match TRBD1. Germline CDR1 reads MNHEY; CDR2 reads SMNVEV (reference sequence). V trimming: 4 bases; J trimming: 8 bases; junction bases outside the gene matches: 4. The CDR3 is 14 residues long. For the CDR3, the DNA is TGTGCCAGCAGTTCCCGACAGGGGTATTCACCCCTCCACTTT. It encodes CASSSRQGYSPLHF.

This clonotype has more than one count but fewer than ten. V usage is TRBV7-2 and J usage is TRBJ2-4; 7 bases fit TRBD1. This CDR3 has 12 amino acids. Per the germline V gene, CDR1 is SGHTA and CDR2 is FQGNSA. V lost 9 bases and J lost 5; bases outside the gene matches: 4. DNA for the CDR3: TGTGCCAGGGACAGGACGGAAAACATTCAGTACTTC. The encoded protein is CARDRTENIQYF.

This clonotype occurred a few times. The rearrangement joins TRBV19 to TRBJ1-4; D remains unclear. Trimming stripped 6 bases from V and 3 bases from J, with 14 bases between. This CDR3 region has 15 residues. Per germline, CDR1 LNHDA and CDR2 SQIVND (reference sequence). DNA for the CDR3: TGTGCCAGTAGAGACGTCGGGCGGTCTAATGAAAAACTGTTTTTT. Translating it yields CASRDVGRSNEKLFF.

At least ten counts were recorded for this clonotype. In nucleotides, the CDR3 is TGTGCCAGCGTCTTAGGGGGGAGTTATGGCTACACCTTC. Protein sequence: CASVLGGSYGYTF. The chain recombines TRBV7-2 with TRBJ1-2, with a possible D match to TRBD1 (6 bases). V was cut by 8 bases and J by 5 bases, with 15 bases left in between. The CDR3 sequence is 13 residues long. Looked up from germline, CDR1 is SGHTA and CDR2 is FQGNSA. Full variable domain (outside the CDR3, taken from reference TRBV7-2 and TRBJ1-2): GAGVSQSPSNKVTEKGKDVELRCDPISGHTALYWYRQSLGQGLEFLIYFQGNSAPDKSGLPSDRFSAERTGGSVSTLTIQRTQQEDSAVYLCASVLGGSYGYTFGSGTRLTVV.

This clonotype came up a few times. The chain employs TRBV2 and TRBJ2-5, with D unresolved. Germline CDR1 reads SNHLY; CDR2 reads FYNNEI. V was pared by 3 bases and J by 5 bases, with 7 bases between. This CDR3 is 12 amino acids long. CDR3 DNA: TGTGCCAGCAGTGAGGGCCGGGAGACCCAGTACTTC. It is translated as CASSEGRETQYF.

V is TRBV5-4 and J is TRBJ2-1; D is unresolved. V lost 4 bases and J lost 5, with 16 bases in between. The germline V gene has CDR1 SGHNT and CDR2 YYREEE (reference sequence). The CDR3 is made up of 15 amino acids. The CDR3 DNA follows: TGTGCCAGCAGCCAAAGAGCCGGGCTGGACAATGAGCAGTTCTTC. It specifies CASSQRAGLDNEQFF.

The chain joins TRBV5-1 to TRBJ2-1; 13 nucleotides agree with TRBD2. The CDR3 sequence is 19 residues long. Trimming cost V 0 bases and J 4 bases; bases outside gene matches: 10. Per germline, CDR1 SGHRS and CDR2 YFSETQ. As DNA, the CDR3 is TGCGCCAGCAGCTTGGCCGCGACTAGCGGGGGGTTCGGATACAATGAGCAGTTCTTC. Amino acids: CASSLAATSGGFGYNEQFF.

This clonotype was detected only a few times. This rearrangement joins TRBV6-2 or TRBV6-3 to TRBJ2-3; 13 nucleotides agree with TRBD2. The J segment lost 0 bases and the V segment lost 7 bases, leaving 4 bases of the junction unmatched. CDR1 is MNHEY and CDR2 is SVGEGT in the germline V gene. CDR3 length: 16 amino acids. In nucleotides, the CDR3 is TGTGCCAGCACCGGACTAGCGGGAGTTAGCACAGATACGCAGTATTTT. Residues: CASTGLAGVSTDTQYF.

The gene calls are TRBV6-5 and TRBJ1-2; D gene ambiguous. Germline V lookup: CDR1 MNHEY, CDR2 SVGAGI. The CDR3 spans 18 residues. The V end was cut by 0 bases, the J end by 0 bases, with 17 bases between. CDR3 in DNA: TGTGCCAGCAGTTACTCGTTCGAAGGCAGCGGCACTAACTATGGCTACACCTTC. This gives the protein CASSYSFEGSGTNYGYTF.

This sequence joins TRBV6-2 or TRBV6-3 and TRBJ2-7; TRBD2 matches at 9 bases. This CDR3 region has 19 residues. Germline V CDR1 and CDR2: MNHEY, SVGEGT. The J segment lost 4 bases and the V segment lost 0 bases, leaving 16 bases of the junction unmatched. The CDR3 loop reads CASSYSVTSGSLGRYEQYF. The CDR3 DNA reads TGTGCCAGCAGTTACTCGGTGACTAGCGGTAGTCTCGGAAGGTACGAGCAGTACTTC.

The table lists this clonotype with a few counts. The chain joins TRBV6-2 or TRBV6-3 to TRBJ2-5; D not certain. The CDR3 has 10 residues. V was clipped by 8 bases and J by 2 bases, with 3 bases between them. Germline CDR1 MNHEY, CDR2 SVGEGT. The CDR3 DNA follows: TGTGCCAGCTATCAAGAGACCCAGTACTTC. Translating gives CASYQETQYF.

For the CDR3, the DNA is TGTGCCAGCTCACTGAACCCAGGAGTCTACGAGCAGTACTTC. This sequence encodes CASSLNPGVYEQYF. This chain uses TRBV18 with TRBJ2-7; D gene unclear. There are 14 residues in the CDR3. V lost 4 bases to trimming and J lost 3 bases, with 13 bases between them. The germline V gene encodes CDR1 KGHSH and CDR2 LQKENI.

The chain employs TRBV12-3 or TRBV12-4 and TRBJ2-1, with TRBD2 identical over 9 bases. This CDR3 is built from 15 residues. V dropped 8 bases and J dropped 5; count of bases not matched to a gene: 10. DNA for the CDR3: TGTGCCAGCTTCGGAGGGCGGGAGGGCAACAATGAGCAGTTCTTC. It specifies CASFGGREGNNEQFF.

This chain uses TRBV20-1 with TRBJ1-2; 7 nucleotides agree with TRBD1. CDR3 size: 14 residues. Germline trimming cut 6 bases from V and 3 bases from J; bases unmatched to any gene: 10. Germline CDR1 DFQATT, CDR2 SNEGSKA (reference sequence). The chain's CDR3 is CSAPAVGTDYGYTF. CDR3 nucleotides: TGCAGTGCCCCGGCGGTAGGGACAGACTATGGCTACACCTTC.

The rearrangement links TRBV12-3 or TRBV12-4 to TRBJ2-3, with 9 positions matching TRBD2. This CDR3 has 15 residues. The trim removed 5 bases at V and 6 bases at J, leaving 9 bases unmatched. The CDR3 DNA reads as TGTGCCAGCAGTCCCATAGGGACTAGCTCCGATACGCAGTATTTT. As protein: CASSPIGTSSDTQYF.

The chain is built from TRBV28 and TRBJ1-4; a possible D gene is TRBD1 (5 bases). Trimming removed 8 bases from V and 0 bases from J, with 10 bases in between. Germline V gene data show CDR1 as MDHEN and CDR2 as SYDVKM. This CDR3 is built from 14 residues. DNA of the CDR3: TGTGCCAGCGGCCTGACAGCAACTAATGAAAAACTGTTTTTT. Residues: CASGLTATNEKLFF.

The V and J genes are TRBV20-1 and TRBJ2-3; TRBD1 is a possible D gene (7 bases). Germline lookup yields CDR1 DFQATT and CDR2 SNEGSKA (reference sequence). The CDR3 is made up of 13 amino acids. The V end was cut by 4 bases, the J end by 10 bases, with 18 bases between. The CDR3 DNA follows: TGCAGTGCTAACGAACAGGGGAGGACAGCGCAGTATTTT. This codes for CSANEQGRTAQYF.

This clonotype was detected only a few times. The V gene is TRBV9, the J gene TRBJ2-3; 7 positions match TRBD2. Germline assignment: CDR1 SGDLS and CDR2 YYNGEE. The CDR3 covers 15 residues. The V segment lost 2 bases and the J segment 2 bases; nucleotides outside the gene matches: 5. The chain's CDR3 is CASSVRAGFTDTQYF. CDR3 nucleotides: TGTGCCAGCAGCGTTCGAGCGGGGTTCACAGATACGCAGTATTTT.

This clonotype was found many times. The V gene is TRBV7-8, the J gene TRBJ2-7, with D possibly called TRBD1 or TRBD2 (7 bases each). Trimming took 5 bases from V and 4 from J, leaving 21 bases between them. Germline V gives CDR1 SGHVS, CDR2 FQNEAQ. The CDR3 extends over 16 amino acids. In DNA form, the CDR3 reads TGTGCCAGCAGCGGGGGTACATCAGGGGGGGCTTACGAGCAGTACTTC. This encodes CASSGGTSGGAYEQYF.

The V gene is TRBV12-3 or TRBV12-4, the J gene TRBJ2-2, with 8 bases lining up with TRBD2. The CDR3 contains 16 residues. V shed 4 bases, J shed 4 bases, and the junction held 8 bases outside the gene matches. This CDR3 is CASSYGRGWGTGELFF. The CDR3 nucleotides are TGTGCCAGCAGTTACGGGAGGGGGTGGGGCACCGGGGAGCTGTTTTTT.

CDR3 protein: CSASAPGPGIYGYTF. In DNA, the CDR3 is TGCAGTGCTAGTGCCCCGGGACCGGGGATTTATGGCTACACCTTC. The chain employs TRBV20-1 and TRBJ1-2; D possibly corresponds to TRBD1 (5 bases). The CDR3 runs to 15 residues. V was clipped by 3 bases and J by 5 bases, with 19 bases between them. From germline, CDR1 is DFQATT and CDR2 SNEGSKA (reference sequence).